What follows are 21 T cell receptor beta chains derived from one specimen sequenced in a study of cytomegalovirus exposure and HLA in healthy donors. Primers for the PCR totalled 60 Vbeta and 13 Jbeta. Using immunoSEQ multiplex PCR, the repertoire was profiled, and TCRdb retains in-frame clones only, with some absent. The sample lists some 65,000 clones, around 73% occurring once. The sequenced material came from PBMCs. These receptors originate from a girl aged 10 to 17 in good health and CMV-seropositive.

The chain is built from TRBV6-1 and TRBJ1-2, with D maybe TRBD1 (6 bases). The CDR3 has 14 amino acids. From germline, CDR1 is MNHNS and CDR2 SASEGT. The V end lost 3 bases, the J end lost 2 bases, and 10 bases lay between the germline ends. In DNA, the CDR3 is TGTGCCAGCAGTGATTACCAGGGGAACTATGGCTACACCTTC. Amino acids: CASSDYQGNYGYTF.

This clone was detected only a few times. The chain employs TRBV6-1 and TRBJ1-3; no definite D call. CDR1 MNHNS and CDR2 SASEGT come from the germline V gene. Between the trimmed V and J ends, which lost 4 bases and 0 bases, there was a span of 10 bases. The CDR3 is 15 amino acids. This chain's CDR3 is CASSASGSSGNTIYF. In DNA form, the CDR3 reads TGTGCCAGCAGTGCATCGGGGAGCTCTGGAAACACCATATATTTT.

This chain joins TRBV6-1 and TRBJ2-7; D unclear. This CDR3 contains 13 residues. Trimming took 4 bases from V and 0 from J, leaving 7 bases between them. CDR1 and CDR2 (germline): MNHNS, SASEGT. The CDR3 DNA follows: TGTGCCAGCAGTGTAGGCGGCTCCTACGAGCAGTACTTC. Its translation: CASSVGGSYEQYF.

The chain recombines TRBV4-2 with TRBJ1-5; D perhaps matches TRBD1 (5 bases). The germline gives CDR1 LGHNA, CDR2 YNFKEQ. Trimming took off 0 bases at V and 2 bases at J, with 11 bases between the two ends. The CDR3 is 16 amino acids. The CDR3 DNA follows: TGTGCCAGCAGCCAAGATATAGGGGAAGGCAATCAGCCCCAGCATTTT. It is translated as CASSQDIGEGNQPQHF.

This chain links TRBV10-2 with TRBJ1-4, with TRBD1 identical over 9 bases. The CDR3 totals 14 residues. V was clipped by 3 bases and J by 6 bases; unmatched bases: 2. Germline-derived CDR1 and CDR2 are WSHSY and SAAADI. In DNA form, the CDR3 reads TGCGCCAGCAGTGAAGGACAGGGGCATGAAAAACTGTTTTTT. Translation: CASSEGQGHEKLFF.

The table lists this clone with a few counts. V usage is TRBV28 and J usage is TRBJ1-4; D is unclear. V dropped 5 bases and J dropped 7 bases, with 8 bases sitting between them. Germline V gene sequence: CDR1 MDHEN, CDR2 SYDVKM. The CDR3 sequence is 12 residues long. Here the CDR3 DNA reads TGTGCCAGCAGTCCCCTAGGTGAAAAACTGTTTTTT. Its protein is CASSPLGEKLFF.

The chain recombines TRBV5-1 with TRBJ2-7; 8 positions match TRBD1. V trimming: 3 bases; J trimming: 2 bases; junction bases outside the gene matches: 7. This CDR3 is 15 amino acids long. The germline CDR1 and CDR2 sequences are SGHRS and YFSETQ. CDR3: CASSSGQGTAYEQYF. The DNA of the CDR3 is TGCGCCAGCAGCTCAGGACAGGGAACTGCCTACGAGCAGTACTTC.

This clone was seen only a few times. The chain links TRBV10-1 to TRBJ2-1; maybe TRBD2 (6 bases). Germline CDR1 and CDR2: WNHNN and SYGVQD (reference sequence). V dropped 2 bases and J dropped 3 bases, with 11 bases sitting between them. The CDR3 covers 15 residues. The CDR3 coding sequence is TGCGCCAGCAGTGAGGATACCGGGAGCTACAATGAGCAGTTCTTC. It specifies CASSEDTGSYNEQFF.

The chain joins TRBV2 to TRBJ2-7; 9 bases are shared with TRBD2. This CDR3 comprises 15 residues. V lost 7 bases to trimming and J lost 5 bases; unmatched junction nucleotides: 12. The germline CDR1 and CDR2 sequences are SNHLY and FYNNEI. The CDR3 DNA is TGTGCCAGCATTGCCAGGGGGGGGACTAGCAACGAGCAGTACTTC. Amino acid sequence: CASIARGGTSNEQYF.

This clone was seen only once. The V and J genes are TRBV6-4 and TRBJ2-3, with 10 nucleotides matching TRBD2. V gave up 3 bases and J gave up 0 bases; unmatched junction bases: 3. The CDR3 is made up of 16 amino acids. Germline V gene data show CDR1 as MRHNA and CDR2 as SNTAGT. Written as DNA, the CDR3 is TGTGCCAGCAGTGAAATAGCGGGGGGCAGCACAGATACGCAGTATTTT. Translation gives CASSEIAGGSTDTQYF.

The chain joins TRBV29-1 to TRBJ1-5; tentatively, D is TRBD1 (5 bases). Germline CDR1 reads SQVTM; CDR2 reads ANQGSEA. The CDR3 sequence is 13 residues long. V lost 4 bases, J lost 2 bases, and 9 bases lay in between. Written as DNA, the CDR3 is TGCAGCGTTGGGCAGGGCCGCAATCAGCCCCAGCATTTT. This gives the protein CSVGQGRNQPQHF.

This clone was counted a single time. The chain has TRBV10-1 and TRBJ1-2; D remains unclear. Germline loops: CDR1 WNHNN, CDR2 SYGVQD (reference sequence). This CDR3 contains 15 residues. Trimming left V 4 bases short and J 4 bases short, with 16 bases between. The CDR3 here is CASSAGCKRVYGYTF. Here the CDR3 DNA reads TGCGCCAGCAGTGCCGGGTGTAAGCGGGTCTATGGCTACACCTTC.

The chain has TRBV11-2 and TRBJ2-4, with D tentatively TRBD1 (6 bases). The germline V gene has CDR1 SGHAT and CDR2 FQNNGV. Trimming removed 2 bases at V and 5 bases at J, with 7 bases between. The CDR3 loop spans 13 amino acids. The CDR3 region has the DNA TGTGCCAGCAGCTTACAGGGGCAAAACATTCAGTACTTC. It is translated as CASSLQGQNIQYF. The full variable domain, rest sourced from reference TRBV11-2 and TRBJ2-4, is EAGVAQSPRYKIIEKRQSVAFWCNPISGHATLYWYQQILGQGPKLLIQFQNNGVVDDSQLPKDRFSAERLKGVDSTLKIQPAKLEDSAVYLCASSLQGQNIQYFGAGTRLSVL.

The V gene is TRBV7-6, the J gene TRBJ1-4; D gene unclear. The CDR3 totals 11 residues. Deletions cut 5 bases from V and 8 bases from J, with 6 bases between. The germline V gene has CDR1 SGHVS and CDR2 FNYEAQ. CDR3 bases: TGTGCCAGCAGCAGGAGAGAAAAACTGTTTTTT. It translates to CASSRREKLFF.

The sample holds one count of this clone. The CDR3 DNA reads TGCGCCAGCAGCCAACAGGGAGGCACTAATGAAAAACTGTTTTTT. Translation: CASSQQGGTNEKLFF. This chain uses TRBV4-1 with TRBJ1-4; D is perhaps TRBD1 (5 bases). Trimming removed 2 bases from V and 2 bases from J, with 9 bases in between. This CDR3 spans 15 amino acids. Germline loops: CDR1 MGHRA, CDR2 YSYEKL.

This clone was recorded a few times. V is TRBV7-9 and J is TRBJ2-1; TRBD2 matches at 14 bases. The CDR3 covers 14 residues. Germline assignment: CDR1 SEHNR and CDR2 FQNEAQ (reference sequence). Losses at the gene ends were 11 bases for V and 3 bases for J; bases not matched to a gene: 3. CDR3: CAGGTSGGYNEQFF. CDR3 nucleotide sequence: TGTGCCGGTGGGACTAGCGGGGGCTACAATGAGCAGTTCTTC.

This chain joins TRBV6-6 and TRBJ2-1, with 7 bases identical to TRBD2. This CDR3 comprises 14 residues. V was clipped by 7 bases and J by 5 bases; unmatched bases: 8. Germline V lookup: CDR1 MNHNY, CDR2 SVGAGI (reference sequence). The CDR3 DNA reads TGTGCCAGCATCCCAAGGGAGGGCCACAATGAGCAGTTCTTC. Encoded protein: CASIPREGHNEQFF.

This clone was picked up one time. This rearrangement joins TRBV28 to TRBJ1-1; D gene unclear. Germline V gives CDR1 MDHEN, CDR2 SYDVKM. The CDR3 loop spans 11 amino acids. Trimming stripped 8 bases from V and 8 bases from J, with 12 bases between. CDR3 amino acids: CASHLAREAFF. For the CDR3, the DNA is TGTGCCAGCCACCTGGCCAGAGAAGCTTTCTTT.

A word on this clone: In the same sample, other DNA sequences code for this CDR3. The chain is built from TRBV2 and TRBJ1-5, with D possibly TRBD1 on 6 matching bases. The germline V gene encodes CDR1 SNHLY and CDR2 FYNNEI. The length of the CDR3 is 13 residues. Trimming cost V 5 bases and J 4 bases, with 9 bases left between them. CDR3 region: CASSTGLNQPQHF. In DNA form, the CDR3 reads TGTGCCAGCAGTACAGGGTTAAATCAGCCCCAGCATTTT.

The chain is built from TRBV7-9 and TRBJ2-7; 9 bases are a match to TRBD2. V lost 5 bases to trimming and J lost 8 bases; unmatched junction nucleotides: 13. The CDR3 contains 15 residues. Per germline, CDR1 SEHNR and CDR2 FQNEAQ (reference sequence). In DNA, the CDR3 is TGTGCCAGCAGCCAGGGACTAGCACGGTATGACAAGCAGTACTTC. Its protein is CASSQGLARYDKQYF.

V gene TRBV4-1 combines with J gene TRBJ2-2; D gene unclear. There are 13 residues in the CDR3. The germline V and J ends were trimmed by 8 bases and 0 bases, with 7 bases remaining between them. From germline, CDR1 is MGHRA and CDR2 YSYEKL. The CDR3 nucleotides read TGCGCCAGCTTGCGCGCGAACACCGGGGAGCTGTTTTTT. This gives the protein CASLRANTGELFF.